This note documents a single T cell receptor (beta chain) sequence. This sample is part of a study of blood T cell repertoires in COVID-19. The V gene end was trimmed by 7 bases and the J gene end by 2 bases; junction bases not matched to a gene: 7. Per the germline V gene, CDR1 is LNHDA and CDR2 is SQIVND (reference sequence). CDR3 length equals 15 residues. The repertoire was sequenced with immunoSEQ multiplex PCR; TCRdb's copy has only in-frame clones and lacks some. The sample has roughly 270,000 clones, around 84% seen once; the top ten hold 2% to 3%. The source material was PBMCs or T cells enriched from blood (not recorded which). The receptor's source is a woman aged 45 to 65 who had recovered from COVID-19. The gene calls are TRBV19 and TRBJ1-5, with 8 positions matching TRBD1. CDR3 residues: CASNPTGGRNQPQHF. Written as DNA, the CDR3 is TGTGCCAGTAACCCAACAGGGGGTCGCAATCAGCCCCAGCATTTT.